These T cell receptor beta chains were read from a single sample in a study of blood T cell repertoires in COVID-19. Data came from immunoSEQ multiplex PCR; TCRdb stores just in-frame clones and leaves some out. This table has about 150,000 clones, roughly 90% appearing once. Sequencing was done on a sample of peripheral blood. The receptors were sampled from a human donor with COVID-19, enrolled during active disease. The donor label of this sample is uncertain. Both conserved end residues are part of each CDR3. Each record gives: J gene, D gene, clone size, V gene, CDR3 DNA, CDR3 protein. A D gene is named only where the DNA matches it firmly. Size values are once, few and many counts, or a class for expanded clones, and some rows have none.

>TRBJ2-2|NA|NA|TRBV2
TGTGCCAGCAGTGTAACAGGGTTCACCGGGGAGCTGTTTTTT
CASSVTGFTGELFF
>TRBJ2-2|NA|NA|TRBV12-3/TRBV12-4
TGTGCCAGCCATCCCGGGACTCCCATCGAACTGTTTTTT
CASHPGTPIELFF
>TRBJ1-1|TRBD1|NA|TRBV29-1
TGCAGCGTGGATGGGGACAGGGGTGCTTTCTTT
CSVDGDRGAFF
>TRBJ2-1|TRBD2|NA|TRBV19
TGTGCCAGTAGTATACGGCCTAGCGGGACCGGGTACAATGAGCAGTTCTTC
CASSIRPSGTGYNEQFF
>TRBJ2-7|TRBD2|NA|TRBV6-5
TGTGCCAGCAGTCGACTAGCCGGCGCCTACGAGCAGTACTTC
CASSRLAGAYEQYF
>TRBJ2-1|NA|NA|TRBV7-3
TGTGCCAGCAGCTTATATCAGAGGTTTTTGGGTGGGGAGAATGAGCAGTTCTTC
CASSLYQRFLGGENEQFF
>TRBJ2-2|NA|NA|TRBV9
TGTGCCAGCAGCGTAATGGGAGTCAGTCCCGGGGAGCTGTTTTTT
CASSVMGVSPGELFF
>TRBJ2-7|NA|NA|TRBV5-1
TGCGCCAGCAGCTTGGGATCGGGGAATTCCTACGAGCAGTACTTC
CASSLGSGNSYEQYF
>TRBJ1-5|TRBD1|NA|TRBV10-3
TGTGCCATCAGTGGCACAGGGGGCAATCAGCCCCAGCATTTT
CAISGTGGNQPQHF
>TRBJ2-5|TRBD1|once|TRBV18
TGTGCCAGCTCACGATCCCGGGACAGCCAAGAGACCCAGTACTTC
CASSRSRDSQETQYF
>TRBJ1-1|NA|NA|TRBV19
TGTGCCAGTAGTCCCGGGGAGAACACTGAAGCTTTCTTT
CASSPGENTEAFF
>TRBJ1-2|TRBD1|NA|TRBV18
TGTGCCAGCTCACCGGGACAGGGAGAGTCCCGCAACTATGGCTACACCTTC
CASSPGQGESRNYGYTF
>TRBJ2-7|NA|NA|TRBV30
TGTGCCTGGCGACAGAACCACGAGCAGTACTTC
CAWRQNHEQYF
>TRBJ2-7|NA|NA|TRBV7-3
TGTGCCAGCAGCTCCAGTGGAGATTCCTACGAGCAGTACTTC
CASSSSGDSYEQYF
>TRBJ1-2|TRBD1|NA|TRBV7-9
TGTGCCAGCAGCCCGGCCTCGACAGGGGAGAACTATGGCTACACCTTC
CASSPASTGENYGYTF
>TRBJ1-2|TRBD1|once|TRBV4-1
TGCGCCAGCAGCCGAACAAACAGGGGAAGCTATGGCTACACCTTC
CASSRTNRGSYGYTF
>TRBJ2-1|NA|NA|TRBV18
TGTGCCAGCTCACCACCCCTCCGGGATGAGCAGTTCTTC
CASSPPLRDEQFF
>TRBJ1-2|NA|NA|TRBV19
TGTGCCACGGGGGGATATGGCTACACCTTC
CATGGYGYTF
>TRBJ1-4|NA|NA|TRBV30
TGTGCCTGGAGTCCTCCTGAGAGGGAAAAACTGTTTTTT
CAWSPPEREKLFF
>TRBJ1-2|NA|NA|TRBV3-1/TRBV3-2
TGTGCCAGCAGCCAAGATCCAGGGGCGGGTGGCTACACCTTC
CASSQDPGAGGYTF
>TRBJ1-1|NA|NA|TRBV27
TGTGCCAGCAGTTTAGCAGTCATGAACACTGAAGCTTTCTTT
CASSLAVMNTEAFF
>TRBJ2-5|NA|NA|TRBV5-1
TGCGCCAGCAGCGTAGGGGCCGAGGAGACCCAGTACTTC
CASSVGAEETQYF
>TRBJ1-1|TRBD1|few|TRBV5-1
TGCGCCAGCAGCTTTGCATCCGAGGGGGCCACTGAAGCTTTCTTT
CASSFASEGATEAFF
>TRBJ2-3|NA|NA|TRBV18
TGTGCCAGCTCACCACCCACGGGCGGGGAAGATACGCAGTATTTT
CASSPPTGGEDTQYF
>TRBJ2-5|NA|NA|TRBV5-1
TGCGCCAGCAGCCGGACTCGAGGGTTTCAGGAGACCCAGTACTTC
CASSRTRGFQETQYF
>TRBJ2-3|TRBD1|once|TRBV5-1
TGCGCCAGCAGCTCGGGGGGACAGGGAACAGATACGCAGTATTTT
CASSSGGQGTDTQYF